These T cell receptor beta chains were read from a single sample in a study of identical twins. Each CDR3 protein gets one entry after TCRdb re-called the 5' RACE reads with MiXCR. The sample has more than 650,000 distinct CDR3 sequences, 5.5% to 6.5% seen once. The sample consisted of naive T cells sorted from blood. The receptors originated from a man aged 18 to 29 in good health. Both conserved end residues are part of each CDR3. A D gene is named only where the DNA matches it firmly. Expanded clones get a size class; other rows say once, few or many, or leave the size out.

TRBJ2-1,TRBV12-3/TRBV12-4,TRBD2,many,CASSFSGSGDEQFF,TGTGCCAGCAGTTTTAGCGGGTCAGGCGATGAGCAGTTCTTC
TRBJ2-1,TRBV25-1,TRBD1,-,CASTWTGGEQFF,TGTGCCAGCACCTGGACAGGGGGTGAGCAGTTCTTC
TRBJ2-2,TRBV20-1,-,few,CSARDKTGELFF,TGCAGTGCTAGAGACAAAACCGGGGAGCTGTTTTTT
TRBJ2-3,TRBV7-9,-,few,CASSSRGNRDTQYF,TGTGCCAGCAGCTCCAGGGGCAACAGAGATACGCAGTATTTT
TRBJ2-1,TRBV28,-,-,CASMLTSSYNEQFF,TGTGCCAGCATGCTTACGAGCTCCTACAATGAGCAGTTCTTC
TRBJ2-1,TRBV10-3,TRBD1,many,CAISDRTGGLYNEQFF,TGTGCCATCAGTGATCGGACAGGGGGCCTATACAATGAGCAGTTCTTC
TRBJ1-1,TRBV6-5,-,few,CASKARDTEAFF,TGTGCCAGCAAGGCCAGGGACACTGAAGCTTTCTTT
TRBJ2-2,TRBV11-2,TRBD2,many,CASSSGTSGRSTGELFF,TGTGCCAGCAGCAGCGGGACTAGCGGGAGGAGTACCGGGGAGCTGTTTTTT
TRBJ1-5,TRBV29-1,TRBD1,many,CSGGQGEEQPQHF,TGCAGCGGCGGACAGGGCGAGGAACAGCCCCAGCATTTT
TRBJ1-3,TRBV6-1,-,many,CASSTQWSSGNTIYF,TGTGCCAGCAGTACCCAATGGAGCTCTGGAAACACCATATATTTT
TRBJ2-7,TRBV2,TRBD2,few,CASLPSGRSPYEQYF,TGTGCCAGCCTTCCTAGCGGGAGGAGTCCGTACGAGCAGTACTTC
TRBJ2-7,TRBV20-1,-,many,CSARDLGGSAYEQYF,TGCAGTGCTAGAGATCTTGGGGGATCCGCATACGAGCAGTACTTC
TRBJ2-5,TRBV6-5,-,few,CASSYGWGQQETQYF,TGTGCCAGCAGTTACGGGTGGGGGCAGCAAGAGACCCAGTACTTC
TRBJ2-1,TRBV29-1,-,many,CSVDGHRYNEQFF,TGCAGCGTTGACGGGCACAGATACAATGAGCAGTTCTTC
TRBJ2-3,TRBV29-1,-,many,CSVQLGADTQYF,TGCAGCGTTCAACTGGGGGCAGATACGCAGTATTTT
TRBJ2-1,TRBV6-5,-,many,CASSYLARGEQFF,TGTGCCAGCAGTTACCTCGCTCGGGGAGAGCAGTTCTTC
TRBJ2-3,TRBV5-1,-,few,CASSPLATSTDTQYF,TGCGCCAGCAGCCCCCTGGCGACTAGCACAGATACGCAGTATTTT
TRBJ1-2,TRBV27,-,-,CASRRQANKNYGYTF,TGTGCCAGCAGAAGACAAGCCAACAAGAACTATGGCTACACCTTC
TRBJ2-3,TRBV12-3/TRBV12-4,-,many,CASTQGGGRPPGPDTQYF,TGTGCCAGCACCCAGGGGGGGGGACGTCCCCCAGGACCAGATACGCAGTATTTT
TRBJ2-1,TRBV5-5,-,many,CASSQALTQGGYNEQFF,TGTGCCAGCAGCCAGGCCCTTACGCAGGGCGGGTACAATGAGCAGTTCTTC
TRBJ2-7,TRBV12-3/TRBV12-4,-,many,CASSPGRSYEQYF,TGTGCCAGCAGTCCGGGACGGAGCTACGAGCAGTACTTC
TRBJ1-2,TRBV5-1,-,-,CASSFEGVNGYTF,TGCGCCAGCAGCTTTGAGGGTGTAAATGGCTACACCTTC